This T cell receptor beta chain was recorded in a study of blood T cell repertoires in COVID-19. The CDR3 is made up of 16 amino acids. Trimming shortened V by 1 base and J by 0 bases, and 11 bases separated the two germline ends. Germline-derived CDR1 and CDR2 are LGHNA and YSLEER. Original processing notes: Researchers report that nucleated cell counts were estimated from reference gene primer amplification. Only in-frame clones appear in the TCRdb table, and some are missing; sequencing was by immunoSEQ multiplex PCR. The DNA was the basis for D and trimming; V, J and clone size are from that table. The profile covers some 100,000 clones, with 81% appearing a single time and approximately 25% taken by the ten largest.

The specimen sequenced was peripheral blood. The rearrangement links TRBV4-3 to TRBJ2-3; weak D call: TRBD1 (6 bases). This clonotype was obtained from a man older than 75 with active or convalescent COVID-19. The CDR3 nucleotides are TGCGCCAGCAGCCAAGTGGGGGCACCTAGCACAGATACGCAGTATTTT. Amino acids: CASSQVGAPSTDTQYF.